The rows below give T cell receptor beta chains drawn from one sample of a study of vaccination and CD4 T cells after COVID-19. TCRdb redid the calling of the PCR reads with MiXCR, one entry per CDR3 protein. The sample lists around 15,000 distinct CDR3 sequences; around 60% were seen once. No antigen has been identified for these receptors. The sequencing sample was made of CD4+ T cells from blood, cultured in vitro. All receptors come from a human donor who had recovered from COVID-19. Both conserved end residues are part of each CDR3. D genes are given only for firm matches. Clone size is given for some rows only: seen once, a few or many times, or a class if the clone is expanded.

length	V	D	size	J	CDR3	DNA
19	TRBV28	-	-	TRBJ2-2	CASSPGGTGAATNTGELFF	TGTGCCAGCAGCCCGGGGGGCACAGGAGCTGCGACGAACACCGGGGAGCTGTTTTTT
14	TRBV15	-	few	TRBJ1-1	CATSREQGTTEAFF	TGTGCCACCAGCAGAGAGCAGGGAACCACTGAAGCTTTCTTT
16	TRBV7-3	-	few	TRBJ1-1	CASSLTGRSMNTEAFF	TGTGCCAGCAGCTTAACGGGCAGGTCAATGAACACTGAAGCTTTCTTT
14	TRBV7-8	-	-	TRBJ1-3	CASSLASDGNTIYF	TGTGCCAGCAGCTTAGCTAGCGACGGAAACACCATATATTTT
16	TRBV19	-	-	TRBJ1-3	CASSPGLKSSGNTIYF	TGTGCCAGTAGTCCGGGACTCAAGAGCTCTGGAAACACCATATATTTT
18	TRBV5-1	TRBD2	-	TRBJ2-3	CASAISGGKGFWSDTQYF	TGCGCCAGCGCCATCAGCGGGGGAAAGGGGTTCTGGTCAGATACGCAGTATTTT
13	TRBV12-3/TRBV12-4	-	-	TRBJ1-1	CASAGRLNTEAFF	TGTGCCAGCGCGGGACGGTTGAACACTGAAGCTTTCTTT
12	TRBV10-3	-	-	TRBJ1-2	CAIKGPGYGYTF	TGTGCCATCAAAGGCCCAGGGTATGGCTACACCTTC
14	TRBV30	TRBD2	-	TRBJ2-5	CAWSVGGKRETQYF	TGTGCCTGGAGTGTGGGGGGGAAGCGAGAGACCCAGTACTTC
16	TRBV19	TRBD2	medium-sized	TRBJ2-7	CASSSDNRGGPFQQYF	TGTGCCAGTAGTTCCGACAACCGGGGGGGCCCATTCCAGCAGTACTTC
14	TRBV2	TRBD1	-	TRBJ1-2	CASRATGGSYGYTF	TGTGCCAGCAGGGCCACAGGGGGGAGCTATGGCTACACCTTC
13	TRBV6-1	-	-	TRBJ1-2	CASSGGGGPGYTF	TGTGCCAGCAGTGGGGGGGGAGGGCCTGGCTACACCTTC
15	TRBV20-1	-	few	TRBJ1-1	CSGTHVQAVNTEAFF	TGCAGTGGCACACACGTGCAGGCCGTCAACACTGAAGCTTTCTTT
19	TRBV11-3	TRBD1	-	TRBJ2-3	CASSLGGYDRAGGTDTQYF	TGTGCCAGCAGCTTAGGCGGCTACGACAGGGCCGGTGGCACAGATACGCAGTATTTT
13	TRBV6-1	-	few	TRBJ1-1	CASSLERNTEAFF	TGTGCCAGCAGTCTCGAAAGGAACACTGAAGCTTTCTTT
10	TRBV20-1	-	-	TRBJ1-1	CSARTVEAFF	TGCAGTGCTAGGACGGTCGAAGCTTTCTTT
14	TRBV20-1	-	-	TRBJ1-5	CSARGGTKNQPQHF	TGCAGTGCTAGAGGGGGGACAAAGAATCAGCCCCAGCATTTT
14	TRBV30	-	-	TRBJ1-2	CAWSSSPDGHGYTF	TGTGCCTGGAGTTCCTCGCCGGACGGACATGGCTATACCTTC
14	TRBV25-1	-	-	TRBJ2-7	CASSDGGSSYEQYF	TGTGCCAGCAGTGATGGTGGCAGTTCCTACGAGCAGTACTTC
14	TRBV25-1	TRBD2	-	TRBJ2-5	CASSTSGGWETQYF	TGTGCCAGCAGCACTAGCGGGGGGTGGGAGACCCAGTACTTC
13	TRBV20-1	-	few	TRBJ2-2	CSAALASTGELFF	TGCAGTGCTGCATTAGCGAGCACCGGGGAGCTGTTTTTT
14	TRBV28	-	few	TRBJ1-3	CASSPPGARNTIYF	TGTGCCAGCAGCCCCCCGGGGGCTAGAAACACCATATATTTT
17	TRBV30	TRBD1	-	TRBJ2-6	CAWSVGQGISGANVLTF	TGTGCCTGGAGTGTCGGACAGGGTATCTCTGGGGCCAACGTCCTGACTTTC
16	TRBV12-3/TRBV12-4	-	-	TRBJ2-7	CASSTLSRRGNYEQYF	TGTGCCAGCAGTACCTTATCCAGGAGGGGCAACTACGAGCAGTACTTC
15	TRBV4-3	-	-	TRBJ1-2	CASSQDIGDFRGYTF	TGCGCCAGCAGCCAAGATATCGGGGACTTCCGGGGCTACACCTTC
15	TRBV27	-	once	TRBJ2-2	CASRILGLNTGELFF	TGTGCCAGCAGGATACTGGGCCTGAACACCGGGGAGCTGTTTTTT
14	TRBV20-1	TRBD1	-	TRBJ1-1	CSARGTGGNTEAFF	TGCAGTGCTAGAGGCACAGGGGGCAACACTGAAGCTTTCTTT
15	TRBV7-2	TRBD2	few	TRBJ2-2	CASSSRGRGVGELFF	TGTGCCAGCAGCTCTCGGGGGAGGGGTGTCGGGGAGCTGTTTTTT
14	TRBV12-3/TRBV12-4	-	-	TRBJ1-6	CASSPLAGDSPLHF	TGTGCCAGCAGCCCCCTAGCAGGGGACTCACCCCTCCACTTT
16	TRBV20-1	TRBD1	few	TRBJ1-1	CSAGQDRTFMNTEAFF	TGCAGTGCTGGCCAGGACAGGACGTTCATGAACACTGAAGCTTTCTTT
11	TRBV28	-	-	TRBJ1-5	CASSLGQPQHF	TGTGCCAGCAGTTTGGGGCAGCCCCAGCATTTT
14	TRBV20-1	-	-	TRBJ2-7	CSARDAGPSYEQYF	TGCAGTGCTAGAGATGCGGGTCCCTCCTACGAGCAGTACTTC
15	TRBV6-1	TRBD1	-	TRBJ1-1	CASSPDRGRNTEAFF	TGTGCCAGCAGTCCGGACAGGGGGAGGAACACTGAAGCTTTCTTT
17	TRBV27	-	-	TRBJ2-2	CASSRRPGLLGTGELFF	TGTGCCAGCAGTCGACGCCCGGGACTCCTAGGTACCGGGGAGCTGTTTTTT
13	TRBV7-2	TRBD2	once	TRBJ2-2	CASSLSGRGELFF	TGTGCCAGCAGCTTGAGCGGGAGGGGGGAGCTGTTTTTT
15	TRBV7-2	-	few	TRBJ1-5	CASSLVGDSNQPQHF	TGTGCCAGCAGCTTAGTCGGGGATAGCAATCAGCCCCAGCATTTT
13	TRBV6-1	-	-	TRBJ1-5	CASSPGRSEPQHF	TGTGCCAGCAGTCCTGGCCGCAGCGAGCCCCAGCATTTT
13	TRBV30	TRBD1	-	TRBJ2-2	CAWDRGLSGELFF	TGTGCCTGGGACAGGGGTCTGTCGGGGGAGCTGTTTTTT
16	TRBV6-5	-	-	TRBJ2-7	CASSSVRRTPSHEQYF	TGTGCCAGCAGTTCCGTCCGCAGGACCCCGAGCCACGAGCAGTACTTC
15	TRBV19	-	-	TRBJ2-7	CASSIGLSGTYEQYF	TGTGCCAGTAGTATAGGCCTCAGTGGGACCTACGAGCAGTACTTC
11	TRBV6-5	-	few	TRBJ2-7	CASSFKYEQYF	TGTGCCAGCAGTTTCAAATACGAGCAGTACTTC
14	TRBV7-9	TRBD1	-	TRBJ1-2	CASSMGQGNYGYTF	TGTGCCAGCAGCATGGGACAGGGGAACTATGGCTACACCTTC
13	TRBV20-1	-	few	TRBJ2-7	CSARDLAHYEQYF	TGCAGTGCTAGAGATCTCGCCCACTACGAGCAGTACTTC
11	TRBV6-1	-	few	TRBJ2-5	CASRRQETQYF	TGTGCCAGCAGGAGACAAGAGACCCAGTACTTC
14	TRBV25-1	TRBD1	-	TRBJ2-5	CASSDLRGRETQYF	TGTGCCAGCAGTGATCTGAGGGGGCGAGAGACCCAGTACTTC
11	TRBV30	-	-	TRBJ1-2	CAWSFRFGYTF	TGTGCCTGGAGTTTCAGGTTCGGCTACACCTTC
15	TRBV24-1	TRBD1	-	TRBJ2-5	CATSETGVHQETQYF	TGTGCCACCAGTGAGACAGGGGTTCACCAAGAGACCCAGTACTTC
12	TRBV7-8	-	-	TRBJ1-1	CASSLTKTEAFF	TGTGCCAGCAGCCTTACTAAGACTGAAGCTTTCTTT
15	TRBV6-5	-	-	TRBJ1-1	CASSYGRRMNTEAFF	TGTGCCAGCAGTTACGGACGGAGGATGAACACTGAAGCTTTCTTT
15	TRBV3-1	TRBD2	once	TRBJ2-7	CASSQVALATYEQYF	TGTGCCAGCAGCCAAGTGGCACTAGCGACGTACGAGCAGTACTTC
14	TRBV10-1	TRBD1	few	TRBJ1-2	CASSECDRVPGHTF	TGCGCCAGCAGTGAGTGTGACAGGGTCCCGGGTCACACCTTC